This is a list of T cell receptor beta chains from one sample in a study of T cell responses to AZD1222 COVID-19 vaccine. Clones were sequenced by immunoSEQ multiplex PCR, and TCRdb holds only the in-frame ones, with some missing. The table has nearly 110,000 clones, about 90% seen once; the top ten hold 6.5% to 8%. Sequencing used peripheral blood, obtained on day 0 of AZD1222 vaccination. These receptors all come from an adult in good health. Both conserved end residues are part of each CDR3. The order of the fields is J gene, clone size, V gene, D gene, CDR3 protein, CDR3 DNA. D genes are given only for firm matches. A row's size may be missing; if present it is once, few, many or a size class.

TRBJ1-1 - TRBV6-5 - CASTTRMGANTEAFF TGTGCCAGCACCACTCGAATGGGGGCGAACACTGAAGCTTTCTTT
TRBJ1-4 - TRBV7-9 - CASSLEGTLPNEKLFF TGTGCCAGCAGCTTAGAGGGGACGCTTCCTAATGAAAAACTGTTTTTT
TRBJ1-3 - TRBV5-1 TRBD1 CASSSGTGLNTIYF TGCGCCAGCAGCTCCGGGACAGGGCTGAACACCATATATTTT
TRBJ2-4 - TRBV28 - CASSLPTGLNIQYF TGTGCCAGCAGTTTACCTACGGGGTTAAACATTCAGTACTTC
TRBJ1-5 once TRBV7-2 - CASSLAAGYSNQPQHF TGTGCCAGCAGCTTAGCCGCTGGGTATAGCAATCAGCCCCAGCATTTT
TRBJ2-1 - TRBV5-6 TRBD2 CASSRGLAGDNEQFF TGTGCCAGCAGCAGAGGACTAGCGGGGGACAATGAGCAGTTCTTC
TRBJ2-1 - TRBV7-2 TRBD1 CASSPTRDRYNEQFF TGTGCCAGCAGCCCAACCCGGGACAGATACAATGAGCAGTTCTTC
TRBJ2-5 few TRBV28 TRBD2 CAAGLEETQYF TGTGCCGCAGGACTAGAGGAGACCCAGTACTTC
TRBJ1-1 - TRBV5-1 - CASSLQGLRGNTEAFF TGCGCCAGCAGCTTGCAGGGGCTTCGGGGGAACACTGAAGCTTTCTTT
TRBJ2-1 - TRBV6-2/TRBV6-3 - CASSYPGAGYNEQFF TGTGCCAGCAGTTATCCGGGAGCTGGCTACAATGAGCAGTTCTTC
TRBJ1-2 - TRBV7-9 - CASSLSGPGAKDYGYTF TGTGCCAGCAGCTTAAGCGGCCCAGGGGCGAAGGACTATGGCTACACCTTC
TRBJ2-2 - TRBV19 - CASSSHRDGRNTGELFF TGTGCCAGTAGTTCTCACAGGGATGGGAGAAACACCGGGGAGCTGTTTTTT
TRBJ1-2 - TRBV7-9 - CASSSGWQTSNYGYTF TGTGCCAGCAGCTCGGGCTGGCAGACCTCTAACTATGGCTACACCTTC
TRBJ2-5 few TRBV11-2 TRBD2 CASSPRTSGSETQYF TGTGCCAGCAGCCCGAGGACTAGCGGGAGTGAGACCCAGTACTTC
TRBJ1-5 - TRBV12-3/TRBV12-4 - CASSLADNQPQHF TGTGCCAGCAGTTTAGCGGATAATCAGCCCCAGCATTTT
TRBJ2-2 - TRBV4-3 - CASSQATYLTGELFF TGCGCCAGCAGCCAAGCCACTTACCTAACCGGGGAGCTGTTTTTT
TRBJ2-2 - TRBV19 - CASIQQGGTGELFF TGTGCCAGTATACAACAGGGTGGAACCGGGGAGCTGTTTTTT
TRBJ2-5 - TRBV19 - CASSERQAAAQETQYF TGTGCCAGTAGTGAACGACAGGCCGCAGCCCAAGAGACCCAGTACTTC
TRBJ2-6 - TRBV30 - CAWSVLGSGANVLTF TGTGCCTGGAGTGTTCTAGGATCTGGGGCCAACGTCCTGACTTTC
TRBJ2-7 - TRBV3-1/TRBV3-2 - CASSLGVVSSYEQYF TGTGCCAGCAGCCTAGGGGTAGTGAGCTCCTACGAGCAGTACTTC
TRBJ2-3 once TRBV19 TRBD2 CATGLSGRDTDTQYF TGTGCCACCGGACTTAGCGGGAGGGACACAGATACGCAGTATTTT
TRBJ2-5 - TRBV19 - CASNGSGDRETQYF TGTGCCAGTAATGGATCGGGAGATAGGGAGACCCAGTACTTC
TRBJ1-4 - TRBV30 - CAWSSTSVKLFF TGTGCCTGGAGTAGTACGAGTGTAAAACTGTTTTTT
TRBJ2-1 once TRBV18 - CASSPAGSLYNEQFF TGTGCCAGCTCACCAGCGGGATCTCTCTACAATGAGCAGTTCTTC
TRBJ2-5 - TRBV2 - CASKGLATQETQYF TGTGCCAGCAAGGGGCTAGCGACCCAAGAGACCCAGTACTTC
TRBJ1-6 - TRBV27 - CASSSQGGRDSPLHF TGTGCCAGCAGTTCCCAAGGGGGACGGGATTCACCCCTCCACTTT
TRBJ1-4 few TRBV30 - CAWSVSFEKLFF TGTGCCTGGAGTGTCTCTTTTGAAAAACTGTTTTTT
TRBJ2-5 - TRBV15 TRBD1 CATSRDRGSETQYF TGTGCCACCAGCCGGGACAGGGGTTCGGAGACCCAGTACTTC
TRBJ2-3 - TRBV6-4 TRBD2 CASSATSGSTDTQYF TGTGCCAGCAGCGCGACTAGCGGGAGCACAGATACGCAGTATTTT
TRBJ1-3 - TRBV12-3/TRBV12-4 - CASSLVGNTIYF TGTGCCAGCAGTTTAGTTGGAAACACCATATATTTT
TRBJ2-1 - TRBV24-1 - CATSDRNSYSYNEQFF TGTGCCACCAGTGATCGTAATAGTTACTCCTACAATGAGCAGTTCTTC
TRBJ2-7 - TRBV27 - CASGSVRSSYEQYF TGTGCCAGCGGAAGCGTCCGTAGCTCCTACGAGCAGTACTTC
TRBJ2-1 - TRBV5-4 TRBD2 CASSPTSGGYNEQFF TGTGCCAGCAGCCCGACTAGCGGGGGTTACAATGAGCAGTTCTTC
TRBJ1-6 - TRBV19 TRBD1 CASSITTGNNSPLHF TGTGCCAGTAGTATTACGACAGGGAATAATTCACCCCTCCACTTT
TRBJ1-2 - TRBV28 TRBD1 CASSQGGQANYGYTF TGTGCCAGCAGCCAGGGGGGGCAGGCTAACTATGGCTACACCTTC
TRBJ1-6 - TRBV28 - CASRRGELRTSSYNSPLHF TGTGCCAGCCGCCGAGGAGAACTTAGAACAAGCTCCTATAATTCACCCCTCCACTTT